The 24 T cell receptor beta chains in this list originate from one sample, sequenced in a study of T-cell memory formation after mild COVID-19. TCRdb reprocessed the 5' RACE reads with MiXCR, giving one entry per CDR3 protein. The sample includes more than 150,000 distinct CDR3 sequences, roughly 20% of them seen just once. Sequenced sample: PBMCs or a T cell subset sorted from them (not recorded which). The receptors come from a young man who had mild COVID-19 (a few samples of this study predate the infection). Cell type and time point are not known.

This clonotype has only a few counts. This rearrangement joins TRBV5-1 to TRBJ2-5; no firm D call. The CDR3 length is 13 residues. Germline V gene data show CDR1 as SGHRS and CDR2 as YFSETQ. V lost 5 bases, J lost 2 bases, and 10 bases lay in between. The CDR3 spells CASRRGEQETQYF. CDR3 DNA: TGCGCCAGCAGACGAGGCGAACAAGAGACCCAGTACTTC.

This CDR3 is CASSPGGWRQETQYF. Here the CDR3 DNA reads TGTGCCAGCTCACCCGGGGGTTGGCGACAAGAGACCCAGTACTTC. The chain carries TRBV18 and TRBJ2-5, with D possibly being TRBD2 (6 bases). V was clipped by 3 bases and J by 2 bases, with 13 bases between them. The CDR3 consists of 15 residues. CDR1 and CDR2 from the germline V gene are KGHSH and LQKENI.

The gene calls are TRBV5-1 and TRBJ2-2; 10 nucleotides align to TRBD2. Per germline, CDR1 SGHRS and CDR2 YFSETQ. There are 15 residues in the CDR3. After removal of 4 bases from V and 2 bases from J, the junction contained 2 bases not matched to a gene. CDR3 sequence: CASSLAGDNTGELFF. CDR3 bases: TGCGCCAGCAGCCTAGCGGGGGATAACACCGGGGAGCTGTTTTTT.

This clonotype was counted only a few times. The chain combines TRBV20-1 with TRBJ1-4; D remains ambiguous. Germline loops: CDR1 DFQATT, CDR2 SNEGSKA (reference sequence). With 5 bases removed from V and 7 bases from J, the gap between germline ends came to 17 bases. The length of the CDR3 is 14 residues. CDR3 nucleotides: TGCAGTGCTGCGGACGGTACGGCGGGTGAAAAACTGTTTTTT. Translating it yields CSAADGTAGEKLFF.

The rearrangement uses TRBV7-2 and TRBJ1-1; TRBD1 is a possible D gene (5 bases). Germline values: CDR1 SGHTA, CDR2 FQGNSA. Trimming pared 6 bases from V and 10 bases from J, leaving 24 bases between. The CDR3 has 15 residues. The chain's CDR3 is CASSQGARRGSLAFF. CDR3 DNA: TGTGCCAGCAGTCAAGGGGCGAGGAGGGGAAGTTTAGCTTTCTTT.

The V gene is TRBV18, the J gene TRBJ2-6; 7 nucleotides match TRBD1. The CDR3 covers 15 residues. Per germline, CDR1 KGHSH and CDR2 LQKENI. J lost 2 bases, V lost 5 bases, and 3 bases had no gene match. CDR3 bases: TGTGCCAGCTCAACGACAGGGACTGGGGCCAACGTCCTGACTTTC. Its protein is CASSTTGTGANVLTF.

There are a few counts of this clonotype. The chain recombines TRBV4-3 with TRBJ1-1; D uncertain. The V gene's germline CDR1 is LGHNA and CDR2 YSLEER. This CDR3 region has 13 residues. V lost 3 bases and J 6 bases, leaving 11 bases between the germline ends. The CDR3 loop reads CASSQRVESEAFF. The CDR3 coding sequence is TGCGCCAGCAGCCAGAGGGTGGAATCTGAAGCTTTCTTT.

This sequence joins TRBV19 and TRBJ2-7; no definite D call. V was cut by 1 base and J by 3 bases, with 13 bases left in between. This CDR3 is 15 amino acids long. The germline gives CDR1 LNHDA, CDR2 SQIVND (reference sequence). CDR3 bases: TGTGCCAGTAGTATAGCTGAGACGATATTCTACGAGCAGTACTTC. It yields the protein CASSIAETIFYEQYF.

The V gene is TRBV20-1, the J gene TRBJ1-5; D is unclear. The V gene's germline CDR1 is DFQATT and CDR2 SNEGSKA (reference sequence). This CDR3 has 13 amino acids. The V gene lost 2 bases and the J gene lost 0 bases, with 5 bases spanning the gap. CDR3 DNA: TGCAGTGCTAGATGGGTTAGCAATCAGCCCCAGCATTTT. This codes for CSARWVSNQPQHF.

The V gene is TRBV21-1, the J gene TRBJ1-5. TRBV21-1 has pseudogene status. The CDR3 runs to 18 residues. The CDR3: CASSKGTGWVEGDQPQHF. The CDR3 DNA is TGTGCCAGCAGCAAAGGCACCGGGTGGGTGGAGGGTGATCAGCCCCAGCATTTT.

In its sample, this clonotype was seen many times. The chain joins TRBV7-2 to TRBJ1-3; TRBD1 aligns across 7 bases. Trimming removed 4 bases from V and 4 bases from J; junction bases left unmatched: 7. The CDR3 consists of 15 residues. Looked up from germline, CDR1 is SGHTA and CDR2 is FQGNSA. The CDR3 sequence: CASSSKRTGGNTIYF. CDR3 bases: TGTGCCAGCAGCTCCAAGCGGACAGGAGGAAACACCATATATTTT.

This clonotype was recorded a few times. The V gene is TRBV12-3 or TRBV12-4, the J gene TRBJ1-4; no firm D call. CDR3 size: 12 residues. V was shortened by 2 bases and J by 7 bases, with 5 bases between the two germline ends. The CDR3: CASSLYPEKLFF. As DNA, the CDR3 is TGTGCCAGCAGTTTATATCCTGAAAAACTGTTTTTT.

This clonotype was recorded at least ten times. The chain combines TRBV11-2 with TRBJ1-1; D is uncertain. Trimming stripped 4 bases from V and 13 bases from J, with 22 bases between. This CDR3 comprises 14 residues. Germline V gives CDR1 SGHAT, CDR2 FQNNGV. CDR3 bases: TGTGCCAGCAGCTCCACGACGGACCTCCTAGATGGTTTCTTT. Its translation is CASSSTTDLLDGFF.

This clonotype showed up many times. The chain uses TRBV5-1 and TRBJ2-3, with 11 bases that match TRBD1. The CDR3 loop spans 16 amino acids. Germline V gene lookup returns CDR1 SGHRS and CDR2 YFSETQ. Trimming at V came to 3 bases and at J to 5 bases, leaving 8 bases not matched to a gene. The CDR3 reads CASSSPGTGGRDTQYF. DNA for the CDR3: TGCGCCAGCAGCTCCCCGGGGACAGGGGGGAGAGATACGCAGTATTTT.

This clonotype was detected only a few times. CDR3 DNA: TGCGCCAGCACACGACAGGGGGCGGAGGCTGAAGCTTTCTTT. This sequence encodes CASTRQGAEAEAFF. The V call is TRBV5-1, the J call TRBJ1-1; 10 bases are a match to TRBD1. The CDR3 loop spans 14 amino acids. V dropped 6 bases and J dropped 6; count of bases not matched to a gene: 8. Germline V gene sequence: CDR1 SGHRS, CDR2 YFSETQ.

This clonotype was seen only a few times. This chain uses TRBV4-1 with TRBJ1-3; D possibly corresponds to TRBD1 (6 bases). This CDR3 has 17 residues. Trimming pared 4 bases from V and 0 bases from J, leaving 16 bases between. The germline CDR1 and CDR2 sequences are MGHRA and YSYEKL. The CDR3 DNA follows: TGCGCCAGCAGCCGAGGGGGGATAATCCTCTCTGGAAACACCATATATTTT. Protein product: CASSRGGIILSGNTIYF.

This clonotype has just a few counts. The rearrangement uses TRBV7-6 and TRBJ2-7; 11 bases line up with TRBD1. CDR1 is SGHVS, CDR2 FNYEAQ, per germline. J lost 4 bases, V lost 1 base, and 6 bases had no gene match. The CDR3 has 16 amino acids. CDR3 sequence: CASSLGTGTGGYEQYF. CDR3 DNA sequence: TGTGCCAGCAGCTTAGGGACCGGGACAGGGGGATACGAGCAGTACTTC. Filled out from reference TRBV7-6 and TRBJ2-7, the complete variable domain reads GAGVSQSPRYKVTKRGQDVALRCDPISGHVSLYWYRQALGQGPEFLTYFNYEAQQDKSGLPNDRFSAERPEGSISTLTIQRTEQRDSAMYRCASSLGTGTGGYEQYFGPGTRLTVT.

V and J are TRBV5-1 and TRBJ1-1, with D maybe TRBD1 (5 bases). Trimming left V 0 bases short and J 0 bases short, with 12 bases between. Germline V lookup: CDR1 SGHRS, CDR2 YFSETQ. CDR3 length: 16 amino acids. CDR3 protein: CASSLAQGQVNTEAFF. The CDR3 region has the DNA TGCGCCAGCAGCTTGGCCCAAGGACAAGTGAACACTGAAGCTTTCTTT.

This clonotype turned up a few times. This is likely a read error, given that the CDR3 carries no conserved phenylalanine or tryptophan at its end. Because the CDR3's place on the DNA is in doubt, the DNA is left out and the CDR3 is given as listed by TCRdb. The chain's CDR3 is CASSEGLAQLI. The chain joins TRBV7-9 to TRBJ2-1; TRBD2 reflects the table's D call only, with no check against the DNA. Germline V gene data show CDR1 as SEHNR and CDR2 as FQNEAQ (reference sequence). The CDR3 is 11 amino acids long, termini counted.

This clonotype showed up just a few times. The chain couples TRBV18 to TRBJ1-5; the D is unclear. Germline CDR1 is KGHSH and CDR2 is LQKENI. Trimming stripped 4 bases from V and 3 bases from J, with 10 bases between. The CDR3 covers 14 residues. The CDR3 DNA reads as TGTGCCAGCTCACTGGGCAGCTACAATCAGCCCCAGCATTTT. Its translation: CASSLGSYNQPQHF.

The table lists this clonotype with a few counts. The rearrangement joins TRBV5-1 to TRBJ1-5; 11 positions agree with TRBD1. Germline V lookup: CDR1 SGHRS, CDR2 YFSETQ. With 4 bases clipped from V and 7 bases from J, the junction kept 7 bases outside the gene matches. This CDR3 spans 15 amino acids. CDR3 loop: CASSPGQGADQPQHF. The CDR3 DNA follows: TGCGCCAGCAGCCCCGGACAGGGGGCTGACCAGCCCCAGCATTTT.

This clonotype has more than one count but fewer than ten. The CDR3 does not end in the conserved phenylalanine or tryptophan, so this is likely a read error. This chain joins TRBV7-2 and TRBJ1-1; possible D gene TRBD1, 6 bases. This CDR3 is built from 13 residues. The germline gives CDR1 SGHTA, CDR2 FQGNSA. V lost 4 bases and J lost 4, with 10 bases in between. The CDR3, as DNA: TGTGCCAGCAGCTCACAGGGTGGCACTGAAGCTTTCCTT. It specifies CASSSQGGTEAFL.

This clonotype was observed a handful of times. V is TRBV7-9 and J is TRBJ2-3; maybe TRBD2 (5 bases). The V end lost 3 bases, the J end lost 0 bases, and 10 bases lay between the germline ends. CDR1 and CDR2 (germline): SEHNR, FQNEAQ (reference sequence). The CDR3 has 15 amino acids. As DNA, the CDR3 is TGTGCCAGCAGCTTGAGGGCGCCTAGCACAGATACGCAGTATTTT. Translating gives CASSLRAPSTDTQYF.

The chain joins TRBV7-8 to TRBJ2-2, with D possibly matching TRBD1 (6 bases). V was trimmed by 5 bases and J by 4 bases, leaving 11 bases between them. The CDR3 spans 14 residues. Germline CDR1 SGHVS, CDR2 FQNEAQ. The CDR3 region has the DNA TGTGCCAGCAGCATGGACAGCCGCACCGGGGAGCTGTTTTTT. Encoded protein: CASSMDSRTGELFF.